A single sample gave rise to the 30 T cell receptor beta chains below, sequenced in a study of blood T cell repertoires in COVID-19. Sequencing was performed with immunoSEQ multiplex PCR; in TCRdb, only in-frame clones are kept and a portion is missing. The data hold roughly 330,000 clones, with 83% observed a single time. The sample was peripheral blood. These TCRs come from a woman between 45 and 60 years old with acute or convalescent COVID-19.

This chain uses TRBV7-2 with TRBJ2-7, with 9 bases matching TRBD2. The germline V gene has CDR1 SGHTA and CDR2 FQGNSA. J lost 4 bases, V lost 4 bases, and 8 bases had no gene match. This CDR3 has 15 amino acids. CDR3 nucleotide sequence: TGTGCCAGCAGCTCGGGGACTAGCCGCTCATACGAGCAGTACTTC. It translates to CASSSGTSRSYEQYF. Looking up the rest from reference TRBV7-2 and TRBJ2-7 gives the full variable domain: GAGVSQSPSNKVTEKGKDVELRCDPISGHTALYWYRQSLGQGLEFLIYFQGNSAPDKSGLPSDRFSAERTGGSVSTLTIQRTQQEDSAVYLCASSSGTSRSYEQYFGPGTRLTVT.

This clone was seen once. The CDR3 nucleotides read TGTGCCAGCAGTCGACTAGCGGGTTCCTACGAGCAGTACTTC. Its protein is CASSRLAGSYEQYF. The chain couples TRBV6-2 or TRBV6-3 to TRBJ2-7; 10 positions match TRBD2. Germline V CDR1 and CDR2: MNHEY, SVGEGT. The CDR3 covers 14 residues. Unmatched junction bases numbered 2, after V lost 5 bases and J lost 1 base.

The V and J genes are TRBV6-2 or TRBV6-3 and TRBJ2-3; tentative D call: TRBD1 (5 bases). The germline V gene encodes CDR1 MNHEY and CDR2 SVGEGT. The CDR3 sequence is 16 residues long. V was clipped by 5 bases and J by 0 bases, with 15 bases between them. The CDR3 DNA sequence: TGTGCCAGCAGTAGCCTAACAGGTCTAAGCACAGATACGCAGTATTTT. It codes for CASSSLTGLSTDTQYF.

This chain connects TRBV11-2 to TRBJ2-7; TRBD1 might be the D (6 bases). This CDR3 has 14 amino acids. Germline assignment: CDR1 SGHAT and CDR2 FQNNGV. V shed 5 bases and J shed 3 bases, with 14 bases lying between them. The CDR3 sequence is CASSPNGQIYEQYF. The CDR3, as DNA: TGTGCCAGCAGCCCGAACGGACAGATCTACGAGCAGTACTTC.

In its sample, this clone was seen a few times. V gene TRBV7-3 combines with J gene TRBJ2-1, with D possibly matching TRBD2 (5 bases). This CDR3 has 13 residues. V gave up 4 bases and J gave up 10 bases, with 14 bases separating them. The germline gives CDR1 SGHTA, CDR2 FQGTGA. DNA of the CDR3: TGTGCCAGCAGCTCAACGGGTAGCGCCGAGCAGTTCTTC. Amino acids: CASSSTGSAEQFF.

This CDR3 is CATPGLGGYEQYV. The DNA for the CDR3 is TGTGCCACTCCGGGACTGGGGGGCTACGAGCAGTACGTC. The chain joins TRBV2 to TRBJ2-7; D perhaps matches TRBD2 (6 bases). Trimming pared 10 bases from V and 3 bases from J, leaving 16 bases between. Germline V lookup: CDR1 SNHLY, CDR2 FYNNEI. The CDR3 is 13 residues long.

The CDR3 loop reads CASSETTNEKLFF. The CDR3 DNA follows: TGTGCCAGCAGCGAGACAACTAATGAAAAACTGTTTTTT. The chain recombines TRBV7-2 with TRBJ1-4; D not resolved. The CDR3 runs to 13 residues. Germline CDR1 is SGHTA and CDR2 is FQGNSA. The V end lost 5 bases, the J end lost 0 bases, and 4 bases lay between the germline ends. The complete variable domain, with remaining parts taken from reference TRBV7-2 and TRBJ1-4, reads GAGVSQSPSNKVTEKGKDVELRCDPISGHTALYWYRQSLGQGLEFLIYFQGNSAPDKSGLPSDRFSAERTGGSVSTLTIQRTQQEDSAVYLCASSETTNEKLFFGSGTQLSVL.

In its sample, this clone was seen once. The V call is TRBV6-2 or TRBV6-3, the J call TRBJ2-7, with 10 bases identical to TRBD1. Germline V gene data show CDR1 as MNHEY and CDR2 as SVGEGT. The CDR3 loop spans 14 amino acids. Trimming cost V 2 bases and J 6 bases; bases outside gene matches: 4. The CDR3 sequence is CASSYGDRGGEQYF. CDR3 nucleotide sequence: TGTGCCAGCAGTTACGGGGACAGGGGAGGCGAGCAGTACTTC.

This clone was detected once. The V gene is TRBV19, the J gene TRBJ1-1; D is unresolved. Looked up from germline, CDR1 is LNHDA and CDR2 is SQIVND (reference sequence). The CDR3 is made up of 11 amino acids. V was trimmed by 7 bases and J by 6 bases, leaving 9 bases between them. CDR3 region: CASIRVAEAFF. The CDR3, as DNA: TGTGCCAGTATTCGGGTCGCTGAAGCTTTCTTT. Drawing the rest from reference TRBV19 and TRBJ1-1, the complete variable domain is DGGITQSPKYLFRKEGQNVTLSCEQNLNHDAMYWYRQDPGQGLRLIYYSQIVNDFQKGDIAEGYSVSREKKESFPLTVTSAQKNPTAFYLCASIRVAEAFFGQGTRLTVV.

The V and J genes are TRBV12-3 or TRBV12-4 and TRBJ2-5, with D maybe TRBD2 (6 bases). V was trimmed by 6 bases and J by 5 bases, leaving 10 bases between them. The CDR3 is 12 residues long. The chain's CDR3 is CASREGMETQYF. The CDR3 DNA is TGTGCCAGCAGGGAGGGAATGGAGACCCAGTACTTC.

This clone is a singleton in its sample. The V and J genes are TRBV9 and TRBJ2-5; 9 bases agree with TRBD2. The trim removed 2 bases at V and 5 bases at J, leaving 7 bases unmatched. Germline assignment: CDR1 SGDLS and CDR2 YYNGEE. This CDR3 spans 15 amino acids. The CDR3 region has the DNA TGTGCCAGCAGCGTGGGTAGCGGGAGTGGCGAGACCCAGTACTTC. Protein product: CASSVGSGSGETQYF.

This clone was counted only a few times. This chain joins TRBV2 and TRBJ1-1; D is uncertain. Between the trimmed V and J ends, which lost 8 bases and 1 base, there was a span of 14 bases. This CDR3 spans 14 amino acids. Germline V gene lookup returns CDR1 SNHLY and CDR2 FYNNEI. CDR3 in amino acids: CASVRRAGNTEAFF. CDR3 sequence (DNA): TGTGCCAGCGTCAGGCGGGCGGGGAACACTGAAGCTTTCTTT.

The CDR3 sequence is CASGFSGGNTEAFF. CDR3 DNA sequence: TGTGCTAGTGGTTTTTCAGGGGGGAACACTGAAGCTTTCTTT. V gene TRBV12-5 combines with J gene TRBJ1-1, with 7 bases lining up with TRBD1. Germline CDR1 LGHNT, CDR2 FRNRAP. The CDR3 is 14 amino acids. Trimming cost V 3 bases and J 1 base; bases outside gene matches: 2.

The J gene is TRBJ1-6, the V gene TRBV5-1; 7 nucleotides line up with TRBD1. The CDR3 runs 15 residues. Germline CDR1 reads SGHRS; CDR2 reads YFSETQ. V was clipped by 4 bases and J by 6 bases; unmatched bases: 7. For the CDR3, the DNA is TGCGCCAGCAGCGAGGGGGCAATGGGTAATTCACCCCTCCACTTT. Its protein is CASSEGAMGNSPLHF.

The chain combines TRBV6-6 with TRBJ1-1, with D unclear. The V and J ends lost 0 bases and 0 bases respectively, with 5 bases between them. CDR1 and CDR2 from the germline V gene are MNHNY and SVGAGI (reference sequence). The CDR3 runs 14 residues. Written as DNA, the CDR3 is TGTGCCAGCAGTTACTCGGCGGTGAACACTGAAGCTTTCTTT. This translates into CASSYSAVNTEAFF.

The chain joins TRBV10-2 to TRBJ2-3, with a possible D match to TRBD1 (7 bases). The germline V gene encodes CDR1 WSHSY and CDR2 SAAADI. The V end was cut by 9 bases, the J end by 9 bases, with 13 bases between. The CDR3 contains 11 residues. The CDR3 region has the DNA TGCGCCAGTCAGGGGGGCGGGACGCAGTATTTT. Residues: CASQGGGTQYF.

The J gene is TRBJ2-3, the V gene TRBV18; 7 nucleotides align to TRBD1. The germline gives CDR1 KGHSH, CDR2 LQKENI. This CDR3 has 14 amino acids. V shed 6 bases and J 3 bases; nucleotides not matched to a gene: 6. The CDR3 nucleotides read TGTGCCAGCTCCTCAGGGGGTCTGACAGATACGCAGTATTTT. Translation gives CASSSGGLTDTQYF.

The V gene is TRBV27, the J gene TRBJ2-2, with a weak D call TRBD1 (6 bases). With 5 bases removed from V and 6 bases from J, the gap between germline ends came to 16 bases. This CDR3 is 15 amino acids long. Germline lookup yields CDR1 MNHEY and CDR2 SMNVEV (reference sequence). The CDR3 DNA is TGTGCCAGCAGTGACTGGGACATGTCGGCCGGGGAGCTGTTTTTT. It translates to CASSDWDMSAGELFF.

V is TRBV5-1 and J is TRBJ2-1; tentatively, D is TRBD2 (5 bases). V dropped 0 bases and J dropped 3 bases, with 16 bases sitting between them. The germline V gene has CDR1 SGHRS and CDR2 YFSETQ. The CDR3 loop spans 17 amino acids. DNA for the CDR3: TGCGCCAGCAGCTTGGGTTTTGGGAGTTACTTCTACAATGAGCAGTTCTTC. Its protein product is CASSLGFGSYFYNEQFF.

The genes are TRBV5-5 and TRBJ2-2; TRBD1 is a possible D gene (7 bases). The CDR3 is made up of 16 amino acids. V lost 3 bases, J lost 4 bases, and 16 bases lay in between. Germline V gives CDR1 SGHKS, CDR2 YYEKEE (reference sequence). CDR3 region: CASSWQGGFSTGELFF. The CDR3 DNA follows: TGTGCCAGCAGCTGGCAGGGGGGATTTAGCACCGGGGAGCTGTTTTTT. The complete variable domain, with remaining parts taken from reference TRBV5-5 and TRBJ2-2, reads DAGVTQSPTHLIKTRGQQVTLRCSPISGHKSVSWYQQVLGQGPQFIFQYYEKEERGRGNFPDRFSARQFPNYSSELNVNALLLGDSALYLCASSWQGGFSTGELFFGEGSRLTVL.

The chain employs TRBV2 and TRBJ1-2; D gene ambiguous. V was shortened by 2 bases and J by 7 bases, with 17 bases between the two germline ends. The CDR3 covers 15 residues. CDR1 is SNHLY, CDR2 FYNNEI, per germline. CDR3 amino acids: CASSEQSEGSAGYTF. The CDR3 DNA follows: TGTGCCAGCAGTGAACAATCGGAGGGATCTGCTGGCTACACCTTC. The full variable domain, completed using reference TRBV2 and TRBJ1-2, is EPEVTQTPSHQVTQMGQEVILRCVPISNHLYFYWYRQILGQKVEFLVSFYNNEISEKSEIFDDQFSVERPDGSNFTLKIRSTKLEDSAMYFCASSEQSEGSAGYTFGSGTRLTVV.

A word on this clone: Different DNA sequences within this sample yield the same CDR3. The chain employs TRBV6-5 and TRBJ1-1, with 8 bases that match TRBD1. Germline CDR1 is MNHEY and CDR2 is SVGAGI. This CDR3 is built from 14 residues. The ends lost 2 bases at V and 1 base at J; junction bases unmatched: 0. The CDR3 here is CASSYDRGNTEAFF. CDR3 DNA sequence: TGTGCCAGCAGTTACGACAGGGGGAACACTGAAGCTTTCTTT.

This clone was observed a handful of times. V and J are TRBV3-1 (or the pseudogene TRBV3-2) and TRBJ2-7; TRBD2 aligns across 8 bases. V was pared by 2 bases and J by 5 bases, with 8 bases of the junction left unmatched. This CDR3 has 15 amino acids. The germline CDR1 and CDR2 sequences are LGHDT and YNNKEL (reference sequence). DNA for the CDR3: TGTGCCAGCAGCCAATCTCCGGGAGGGTCCCACGAGCAGTACTTC. Encoded protein: CASSQSPGGSHEQYF.

This sequence joins TRBV19 and TRBJ1-6; tentative D call: TRBD1 (5 bases). This CDR3 has 14 amino acids. Germline V gives CDR1 LNHDA, CDR2 SQIVND (reference sequence). V shed 4 bases and J shed 9 bases, with 13 bases lying between them. The CDR3 spells CASSSLGASSPLHF. DNA of the CDR3: TGTGCCAGTAGTAGTCTAGGGGCTAGTTCACCCCTCCACTTT.

J is TRBJ1-4 and V is TRBV10-3; D gene uncertain. V lost 2 bases, J lost 5 bases, and 9 bases lay in between. The CDR3 is 14 residues long. Germline CDR1 and CDR2: ENHRY and SYGVKD. The DNA of the CDR3 is TGTGCCATCAGTGAGGGCACAGTAAATGAAAAACTGTTTTTT. Translated: CAISEGTVNEKLFF.

The V call is TRBV18, the J call TRBJ1-2; 8 bases agree with TRBD1. The germline gives CDR1 KGHSH, CDR2 LQKENI. The CDR3 has 15 residues. The ends lost 3 bases at V and 1 base at J; junction bases unmatched: 4. The CDR3 nucleotides are TGTGCCAGCTCACCCACTGGACAGGGTAACTATGGCTACACCTTC. Its translation is CASSPTGQGNYGYTF. The variable domain in full, with the rest retrieved from reference TRBV18 and TRBJ1-2, is NAGVMQNPRHLVRRRGQEARLRCSPMKGHSHVYWYRQLPEEGLKFMVYLQKENIIDESGMPKERFSAEFPKEGPSILRIQQVVRGDSAAYFCASSPTGQGNYGYTFGSGTRLTVV.

The chain employs TRBV30 and TRBJ1-2, with a weak D call TRBD1 (5 bases). This CDR3 region has 14 residues. Germline V gene sequence: CDR1 GTSNPN, CDR2 SVGIG (reference sequence). The ends were cut back, 0 bases at V and 3 bases at J, with 11 bases in the middle. The CDR3 reads CAWSVQAAYYGYTF. In nucleotides, the CDR3 is TGTGCCTGGAGTGTACAGGCAGCGTACTATGGCTACACCTTC.

The chain is built from TRBV7-2 and TRBJ1-1; D not resolved. CDR3 length: 12 residues. Germline values: CDR1 SGHTA, CDR2 FQGNSA. V was shortened by 5 bases and J by 1 base, with 5 bases between the two germline ends. The CDR3 region is CASSVQNTEAFF. CDR3 nucleotide sequence: TGTGCCAGCAGCGTACAGAACACTGAAGCTTTCTTT.

The gene calls are TRBV6-5 and TRBJ2-5; perhaps TRBD2 as D (6 bases). The CDR3 sequence is 14 residues long. Germline V gene lookup returns CDR1 MNHEY and CDR2 SVGAGI. Trimming left V 8 bases short and J 5 bases short, with 18 bases between. In DNA form, the CDR3 reads TGTGCCAGCCTCCGGGACTGGCAGTTTGAGACCCAGTACTTC. Its protein is CASLRDWQFETQYF.

This chain uses TRBV5-1 with TRBJ1-1; TRBD1 might be the D (5 bases). The V end was cut by 0 bases, the J end by 0 bases, with 9 bases between. Germline assignment: CDR1 SGHRS and CDR2 YFSETQ. The CDR3 loop spans 15 amino acids. This CDR3 is CASSLGLGVNTEAFF. The CDR3 bases are TGCGCCAGCAGCTTGGGCTTAGGGGTGAACACTGAAGCTTTCTTT.